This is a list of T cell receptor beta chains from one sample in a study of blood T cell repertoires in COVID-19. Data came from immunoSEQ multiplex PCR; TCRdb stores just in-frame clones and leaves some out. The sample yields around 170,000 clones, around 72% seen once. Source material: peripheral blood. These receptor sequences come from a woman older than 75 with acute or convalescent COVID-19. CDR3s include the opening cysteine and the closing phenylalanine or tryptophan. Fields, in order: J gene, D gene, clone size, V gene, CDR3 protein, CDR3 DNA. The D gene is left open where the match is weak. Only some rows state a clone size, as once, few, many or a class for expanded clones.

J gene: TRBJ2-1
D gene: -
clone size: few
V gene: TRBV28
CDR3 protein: CASSTGGLANYNEQFF
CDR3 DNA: TGTGCCAGCAGTACGGGGGGCCTAGCGAATTACAATGAGCAGTTCTTC

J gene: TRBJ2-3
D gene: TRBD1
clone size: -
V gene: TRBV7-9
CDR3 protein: CASSLDPGQGRDTQYF
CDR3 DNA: TGTGCCAGCAGCCTAGATCCGGGACAGGGGCGAGATACGCAGTATTTT

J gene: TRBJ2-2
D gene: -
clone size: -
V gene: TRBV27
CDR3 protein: CASSWSQGGELFF
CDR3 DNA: TGTGCCAGCAGTTGGTCCCAGGGGGGGGAGCTGTTTTTT

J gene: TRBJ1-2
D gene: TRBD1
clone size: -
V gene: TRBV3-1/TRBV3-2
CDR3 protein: CASSHPGTGNYGYTF
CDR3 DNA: TGTGCCAGCAGCCATCCCGGGACAGGGAACTATGGCTACACCTTC

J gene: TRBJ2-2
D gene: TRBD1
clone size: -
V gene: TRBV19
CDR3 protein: CASCDRGFTGELFF
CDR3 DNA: TGTGCCAGTTGCGACAGGGGGTTCACCGGGGAGCTGTTTTTT

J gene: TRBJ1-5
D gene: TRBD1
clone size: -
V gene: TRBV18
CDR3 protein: CASSPIGTGGTQPQHF
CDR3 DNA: TGTGCCAGCTCACCAATCGGGACAGGGGGTACTCAGCCCCAGCATTTT

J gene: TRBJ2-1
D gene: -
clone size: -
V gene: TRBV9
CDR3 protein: CASSVQSTYNEQFF
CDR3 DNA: TGTGCCAGCAGCGTTCAATCTACCTACAATGAGCAGTTCTTC

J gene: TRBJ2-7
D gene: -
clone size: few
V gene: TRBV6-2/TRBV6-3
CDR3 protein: CASSYIPGEQYF
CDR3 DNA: TGTGCCAGCAGTTATATTCCCGGCGAGCAGTACTTC

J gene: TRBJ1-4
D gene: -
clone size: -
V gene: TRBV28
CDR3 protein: CASSTAATNEKLFF
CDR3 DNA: TGTGCCAGCAGTACAGCCGCAACTAATGAAAAACTGTTTTTT

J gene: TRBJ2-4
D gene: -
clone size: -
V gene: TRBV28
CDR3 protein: CASSLHSTPNIQYF
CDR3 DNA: TGTGCCAGCAGTTTACACTCAACCCCCAACATTCAGTACTTC

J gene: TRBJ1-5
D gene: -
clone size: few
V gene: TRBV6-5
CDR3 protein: CASRPGGRGYQPQHF
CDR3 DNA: TGTGCCAGCAGACCGGGTGGGAGGGGGTACCAGCCCCAGCATTTT

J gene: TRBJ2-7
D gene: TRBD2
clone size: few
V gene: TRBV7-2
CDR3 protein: CASSWTSGAYEQYF
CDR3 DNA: TGTGCCAGCAGCTGGACTAGCGGGGCCTACGAGCAGTACTTC

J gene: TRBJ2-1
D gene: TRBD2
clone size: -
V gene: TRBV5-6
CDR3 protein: CASSPGGSPNEQFF
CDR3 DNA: TGTGCCAGCAGCCCCGGGGGGTCCCCCAATGAGCAGTTCTTC

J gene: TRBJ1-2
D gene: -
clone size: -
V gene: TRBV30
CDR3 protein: CVSQEVYGYTF
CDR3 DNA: TGTGTATCTCAGGAGGTATATGGCTACACCTTC

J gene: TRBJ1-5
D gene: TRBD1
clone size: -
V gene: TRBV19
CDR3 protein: CASSRDRSNQPQHF
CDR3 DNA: TGTGCCAGTAGTAGGGACAGAAGCAATCAGCCCCAGCATTTT

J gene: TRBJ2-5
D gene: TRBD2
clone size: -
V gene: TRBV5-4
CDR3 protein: CASRGQGLAEGETQYF
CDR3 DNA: TGTGCCTCCAGAGGTCAGGGACTAGCGGAGGGGGAGACCCAGTACTTC

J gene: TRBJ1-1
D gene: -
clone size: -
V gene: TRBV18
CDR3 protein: CASLSSSGGTFF
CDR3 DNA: TGTGCCAGCTTATCTTCTTCGGGGGGGACTTTCTTT

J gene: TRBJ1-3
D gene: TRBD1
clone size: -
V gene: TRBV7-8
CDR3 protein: CASSFNRDRFSGNTIYF
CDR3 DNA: TGTGCCAGCAGCTTTAACCGGGACAGATTCTCTGGAAACACCATATATTTT

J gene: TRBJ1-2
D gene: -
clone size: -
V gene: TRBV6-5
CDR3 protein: CASSYQGGGYTF
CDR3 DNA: TGTGCCAGCAGTTACCAGGGTGGAGGCTACACCTTC

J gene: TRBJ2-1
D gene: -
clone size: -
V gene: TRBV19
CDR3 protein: CASSPRGLDYNEQFF
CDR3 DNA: TGTGCCAGTAGCCCCCGGGGTTTAGACTACAATGAGCAGTTCTTC

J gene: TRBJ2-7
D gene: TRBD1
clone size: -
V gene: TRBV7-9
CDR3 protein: CASSNPGQGVYEQYF
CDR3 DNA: TGTGCCAGCAGCAACCCGGGACAGGGCGTATACGAGCAGTACTTC

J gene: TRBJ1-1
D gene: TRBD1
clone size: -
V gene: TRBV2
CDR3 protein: CASIPDAGTAHTEAFF
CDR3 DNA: TGTGCCAGCATTCCAGATGCCGGGACAGCTCACACTGAAGCTTTCTTT

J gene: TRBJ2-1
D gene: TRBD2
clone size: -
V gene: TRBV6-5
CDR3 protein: CASSYPAGVGYNEQFF
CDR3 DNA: TGTGCCAGCAGTTACCCGGCGGGGGTTGGCTACAATGAGCAGTTCTTC

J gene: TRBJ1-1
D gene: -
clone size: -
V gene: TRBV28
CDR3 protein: CASSSPQENTEAFF
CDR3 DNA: TGTGCCAGCAGTTCACCGCAGGAGAACACTGAAGCTTTCTTT

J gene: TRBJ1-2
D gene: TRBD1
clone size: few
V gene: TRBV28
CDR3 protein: CASNPLTGAANYGYTF
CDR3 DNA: TGTGCCAGCAATCCCCTGACAGGGGCCGCTAACTATGGCTACACCTTC

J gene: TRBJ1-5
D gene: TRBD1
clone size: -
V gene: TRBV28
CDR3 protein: CASSNPGQGVFQPQHF
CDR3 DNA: TGTGCCAGCAGTAATCCGGGACAGGGGGTCTTTCAGCCCCAGCATTTT

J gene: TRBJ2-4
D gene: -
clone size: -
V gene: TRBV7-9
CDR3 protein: CASSLYYKNIQYF
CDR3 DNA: TGTGCCAGCAGCTTATATTACAAAAACATTCAGTACTTC

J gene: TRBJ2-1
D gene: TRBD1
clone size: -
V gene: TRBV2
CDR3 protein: CASSDGQGKNYNEQFF
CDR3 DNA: TGTGCCAGCAGTGACGGACAGGGGAAAAACTACAATGAGCAGTTCTTC

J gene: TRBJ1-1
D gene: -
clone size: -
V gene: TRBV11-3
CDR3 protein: CASSFTSNTEAFF
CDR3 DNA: TGTGCCAGCAGCTTTACTTCGAACACTGAAGCTTTCTTT

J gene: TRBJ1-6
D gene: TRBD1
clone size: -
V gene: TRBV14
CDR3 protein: CASSPGQGINSPLHF
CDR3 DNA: TGTGCCAGCAGTCCGGGACAGGGGATTAATTCACCCCTCCACTTT

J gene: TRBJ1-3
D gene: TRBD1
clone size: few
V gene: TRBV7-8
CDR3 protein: CASSSRTGGNTIYF
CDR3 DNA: TGTGCCAGCAGCTCCCGGACAGGAGGAAACACCATATATTTT

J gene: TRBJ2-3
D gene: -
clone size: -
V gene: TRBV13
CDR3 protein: CASSPRRGISTDTQYF
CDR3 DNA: TGTGCCAGCAGCCCACGCAGGGGAATAAGCACAGATACGCAGTATTTT

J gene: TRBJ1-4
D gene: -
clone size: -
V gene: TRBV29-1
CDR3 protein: CSATGTLNEKLFF
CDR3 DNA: TGCAGCGCCACCGGGACACTTAATGAAAAACTGTTTTTT

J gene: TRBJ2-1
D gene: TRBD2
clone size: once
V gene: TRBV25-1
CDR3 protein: CASSDLLGLAGYNEQFF
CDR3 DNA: TGTGCCAGCAGTGATTTATTGGGACTAGCGGGTTACAATGAGCAGTTCTTC

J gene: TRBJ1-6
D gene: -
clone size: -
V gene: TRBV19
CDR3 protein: CASSIEPRGSSPLHF
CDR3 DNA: TGTGCCAGTAGTATAGAGCCCCGAGGGAGCTCACCCCTCCACTTT

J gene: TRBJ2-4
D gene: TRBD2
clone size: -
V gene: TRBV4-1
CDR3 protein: CASSQVGLVLAKNIQYF
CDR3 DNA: TGCGCCAGCAGCCAAGTGGGACTAGTCTTAGCCAAAAACATTCAGTACTTC

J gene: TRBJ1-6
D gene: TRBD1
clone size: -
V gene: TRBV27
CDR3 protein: CASSKHRDRGNSPLHF
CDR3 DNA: TGTGCCAGCAGTAAACACCGGGACAGGGGGAATTCACCCCTCCACTTT

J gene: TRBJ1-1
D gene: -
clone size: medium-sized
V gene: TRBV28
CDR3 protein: CASSFQNTEAFF
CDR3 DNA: TGTGCCAGCAGTTTCCAGAACACTGAAGCTTTCTTT

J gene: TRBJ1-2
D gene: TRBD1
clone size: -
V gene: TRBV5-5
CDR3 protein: CASSSDRTGPNYGYTF
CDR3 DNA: TGTGCCAGCAGCTCGGATCGGACAGGGCCCAACTATGGCTACACCTTC

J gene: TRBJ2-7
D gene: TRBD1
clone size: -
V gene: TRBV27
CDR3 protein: CASSLQGENGYEQYF
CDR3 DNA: TGTGCCAGCAGTTTACAGGGGGAGAATGGCTACGAGCAGTACTTC

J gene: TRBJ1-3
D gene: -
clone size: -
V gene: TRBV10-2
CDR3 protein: CASSPGGGNTIYF
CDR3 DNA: TGCGCCAGCAGTCCGGGGGGCGGAAACACCATATATTTT

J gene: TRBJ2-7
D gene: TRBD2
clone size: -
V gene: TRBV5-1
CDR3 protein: CASSSDFGTSGSYEQYF
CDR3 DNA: TGCGCCAGCAGCTCGGACTTCGGGACTAGCGGCTCCTACGAGCAGTACTTC

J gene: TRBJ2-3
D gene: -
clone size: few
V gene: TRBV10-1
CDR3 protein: CASSEGLGGTQYF
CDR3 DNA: TGCGCCAGCAGTGAAGGTCTAGGGGGTACGCAGTATTTT

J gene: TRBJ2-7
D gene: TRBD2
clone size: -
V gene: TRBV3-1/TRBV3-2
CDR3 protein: CASSHRLAGLYEQYF
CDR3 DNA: TGTGCCAGCAGCCACCGACTAGCGGGATTGTACGAGCAGTACTTC

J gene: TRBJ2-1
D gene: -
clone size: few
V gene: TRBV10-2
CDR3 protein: CASSGAAGSVRNEQFF
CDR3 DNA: TGCGCCAGCAGTGGGGCAGCCGGGAGCGTTAGAAATGAGCAGTTCTTC

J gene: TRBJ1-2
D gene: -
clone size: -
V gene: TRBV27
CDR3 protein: CASSLGSRQDNYGYTF
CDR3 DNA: TGTGCCAGCAGTTTGGGTTCTCGACAGGACAACTATGGCTACACCTTC

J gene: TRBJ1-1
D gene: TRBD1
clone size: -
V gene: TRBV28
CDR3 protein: CASSWDRGGGLNTEAFF
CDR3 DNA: TGTGCCAGCAGTTGGGACAGGGGAGGGGGCCTCAACACTGAAGCTTTCTTT

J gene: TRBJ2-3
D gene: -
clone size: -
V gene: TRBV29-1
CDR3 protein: CSVGGTALTDTQYF
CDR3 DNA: TGCAGCGTTGGGGGGACTGCCCTCACAGATACGCAGTATTTT

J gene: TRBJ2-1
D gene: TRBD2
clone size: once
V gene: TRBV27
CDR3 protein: CASSLLAGSYNEQFF
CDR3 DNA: TGTGCCAGCAGTTTGCTAGCGGGCTCCTACAATGAGCAGTTCTTC

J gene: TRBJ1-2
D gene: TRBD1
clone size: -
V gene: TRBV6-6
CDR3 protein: CASSVDRGSGYTF
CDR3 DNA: TGTGCCAGCAGTGTGGACAGGGGGTCTGGCTACACCTTC